What follows are 13 T cell receptor beta chains derived from one specimen sequenced in a study of shared clonotypes between healthy human individuals. The table came from immunoSEQ multiplex PCR; TCRdb's copy has only in-frame clones and leaves some out. Found here are about 590,000 clones, roughly 95% of them singletons; the top ten hold around 0.097%. CD8 cells classed as naive were CD45RO-negative and positively selected for CCR7, excluding terminally differentiated effector memory CD45RA+ cells. Sequenced: naive CD8+ T cells sorted from blood. The receptors come from a woman in her twenties or thirties in good health.

In DNA, the CDR3 is TGTGCCAGCAGTCCGCTCTTCGGGACAGGGGATCAGCCCCAGCATTTT. This gives the protein CASSPLFGTGDQPQHF. The chain links TRBV28 to TRBJ1-5; the match to TRBD1 covers 10 bases. The V and J ends lost 5 bases and 5 bases, in that order; junction bases with no gene match: 9. Per germline, CDR1 MDHEN and CDR2 SYDVKM. The CDR3 spans 16 residues.

CDR3 loop: CASSLSSMSLGTGELFF. The CDR3 DNA reads TGTGCCAGCAGCTTAAGCTCGATGAGCCTTGGCACCGGGGAGCTGTTTTTT. The rearrangement links TRBV7-8 to TRBJ2-2, with D uncertain. The CDR3 contains 17 residues. Between the trimmed V and J ends, which lost 2 bases and 4 bases, there was a span of 17 bases. Germline loops: CDR1 SGHVS, CDR2 FQNEAQ.

The V and J genes are TRBV28 and TRBJ1-5; D may be TRBD1 (6 bases). There are 14 residues in the CDR3. Germline CDR1 is MDHEN and CDR2 is SYDVKM. Trimming took 3 bases from V and 5 from J, leaving 11 bases between them. CDR3 residues: CASSLNQGYQPQHF. The CDR3 nucleotides read TGTGCCAGCAGTTTGAACCAGGGGTATCAGCCCCAGCATTTT.

This chain uses TRBV28 with TRBJ2-7, with D unclear. V was cut by 6 bases and J by 1 base, with 10 bases left in between. CDR1 MDHEN and CDR2 SYDVKM come from the germline V gene. CDR3 size: 13 residues. The CDR3 reads CASRTGSSYEQYF. The DNA for the CDR3 is TGTGCCAGCAGGACTGGGTCGTCCTACGAGCAGTACTTC.

This rearrangement joins TRBV19 to TRBJ2-2; possibly TRBD2 for D (5 bases). This CDR3 has 17 amino acids. Between the trimmed V and J ends, which lost 5 bases and 4 bases, there was a span of 20 bases. Germline CDR1 LNHDA, CDR2 SQIVND (reference sequence). The CDR3 DNA sequence: TGTGCCAGTAGTTCCACCCCAAGGGAGTGGGGCACCGGGGAGCTGTTTTTT. Amino acids: CASSSTPREWGTGELFF.

V gene TRBV5-1 combines with J gene TRBJ2-7, with unresolved D. Germline lookup yields CDR1 SGHRS and CDR2 YFSETQ. The CDR3 covers 14 residues. V lost 0 bases to trimming and J lost 2 bases, with 9 bases between them. The DNA for the CDR3 is TGCGCCAGCAGCTTGGCCTACGGACCCTACGAGCAGTACTTC. Translated, it gives CASSLAYGPYEQYF.

The V call is TRBV27, the J call TRBJ2-5, with D perhaps matching TRBD1 or TRBD2 (5 bases each). Germline V gene sequence: CDR1 MNHEY, CDR2 SMNVEV (reference sequence). Trimming removed 2 bases at V and 4 bases at J, with 11 bases between. There are 14 residues in the CDR3. Written as DNA, the CDR3 is TGTGCCAGCAGTTTAGTTTTTGGGGGAGAGACCCAGTACTTC. Translation gives CASSLVFGGETQYF.

V gene TRBV28 combines with J gene TRBJ1-5; D uncertain. Germline V gene sequence: CDR1 MDHEN, CDR2 SYDVKM. This CDR3 has 13 amino acids. V dropped 3 bases and J dropped 6 bases, with 9 bases sitting between them. The chain's CDR3 is CASSFVGTQPQHF. The CDR3 DNA reads as TGTGCCAGCAGTTTTGTGGGAACTCAGCCCCAGCATTTT.

The chain couples TRBV4-1 to TRBJ1-4; 7 nucleotides align to TRBD1. J lost 7 bases, V lost 5 bases, and 7 bases had no gene match. The CDR3 is made up of 14 amino acids. Germline-derived CDR1 and CDR2 are MGHRA and YSYEKL. CDR3 region: CASSARQGFEKLFF. CDR3 nucleotide sequence: TGCGCCAGCAGCGCACGACAGGGATTTGAAAAACTGTTTTTT.

The V call is TRBV4-1, the J call TRBJ1-4, with a tentative D call TRBD1 (6 bases). V shed 3 bases and J shed 2 bases, with 13 bases lying between them. CDR1 and CDR2 (germline): MGHRA, YSYEKL. CDR3 length: 16 amino acids. The CDR3 DNA is TGCGCCAGCAGCCATCTGACAGGCGTTACTAATGAAAAACTGTTTTTT. This translates into CASSHLTGVTNEKLFF.

The gene calls are TRBV7-8 and TRBJ2-1; 9 bases agree with TRBD2. Losses at the gene ends were 3 bases for V and 2 bases for J; bases not matched to a gene: 5. The CDR3 totals 16 residues. Germline V gene data show CDR1 as SGHVS and CDR2 as FQNEAQ. The CDR3 DNA reads TGTGCCAGCAGCTTCCGACTAGCGGCGACCTACAATGAGCAGTTCTTC. This sequence encodes CASSFRLAATYNEQFF.

The chain carries TRBV27 and TRBJ1-1; weak D call: TRBD1 (5 bases). The CDR3 consists of 11 residues. The germline V gene has CDR1 MNHEY and CDR2 SMNVEV (reference sequence). The V and J ends lost 7 bases and 8 bases respectively, with 11 bases between them. The CDR3 reads CASKRGKEAFF. DNA of the CDR3: TGTGCCAGCAAGCGGGGGAAAGAAGCTTTCTTT.

The chain joins TRBV4-1 to TRBJ2-7; 9 nucleotides line up with TRBD2. V shed 0 bases and J 5 bases; nucleotides not matched to a gene: 8. Germline CDR1 reads MGHRA; CDR2 reads YSYEKL. This CDR3 region has 16 residues. This chain's CDR3 is CASSQDWVAGANEQYF. The CDR3 nucleotides read TGCGCCAGCAGCCAAGATTGGGTAGCGGGAGCTAACGAGCAGTACTTC.